The clone carrying this TCR beta chain was detected many times. Its antigen is not known. It was RNA transcripts that yielded the amplified TCR beta CDR3 regions. TCR CDR3 underwent first-round RT-PCR with the HTBI primer set. In TCRdb, the multiplex PCR reads were re-called with MiXCR into one record per CDR3 protein. The profile shows some 490,000 distinct CDR3 sequences, about 20% of them singletons. The source of the sample is a study of T cells in Graves' hyperthyroidism and ophthalmopathy. Across the whole study: Blood was drawn when the patient was first diagnosed and still untreated.

Study-level points and caveats: Separating ophthalmopathy from stable hyperthyroidism was achieved by a 13 V-J model.

CDR1 MDHEN and CDR2 SYDVKM come from the germline V gene. After removal of 2 bases from V and 4 bases from J, the junction contained 3 bases not matched to a gene. This CDR3 comprises 16 residues. The PBMCs were taken from approximately 9 ml of fresh peripheral blood. This rearrangement joins TRBV28 to TRBJ2-1; 12 nucleotides line up with TRBD2. This TCR derives from a woman in her seventies with Graves' ophthalmopathy. The sample consisted of blood. Here the CDR3 reads CASSLPLAGGYNEQFF. The CDR3 DNA reads TGTGCCAGCAGTTTACCTCTAGCGGGAGGGTACAATGAGCAGTTCTTC.